The table lists the clone carrying this T cell receptor (beta chain) with a few counts. The data originate from a study of CD8 T cells in ankylosing spondylitis. Using its own MiXCR run on the 5' RACE reads, TCRdb lists one record per CDR3 protein. The sample has about 350,000 distinct CDR3 sequences, roughly 20% seen once. Germline CDR1 is MNHEY and CDR2 is SVGAGI. This CDR3 spans 15 amino acids. Trimming removed 2 bases from V and 4 bases from J, with 14 bases in between. The receptor's source is a male donor with ankylosing spondylitis or in good health (not recorded which). This chain joins TRBV6-5 and TRBJ2-5; D could derive from TRBD1 or TRBD2 (6 bases each). Sequencing was performed on blood, either unsorted or a sorted T cell fraction (not recorded which). CDR3 region: CASSYRRGPGETQYF. CDR3 bases: TGTGCCAGCAGTTACCGACGGGGGCCCGGAGAGACCCAGTACTTC.